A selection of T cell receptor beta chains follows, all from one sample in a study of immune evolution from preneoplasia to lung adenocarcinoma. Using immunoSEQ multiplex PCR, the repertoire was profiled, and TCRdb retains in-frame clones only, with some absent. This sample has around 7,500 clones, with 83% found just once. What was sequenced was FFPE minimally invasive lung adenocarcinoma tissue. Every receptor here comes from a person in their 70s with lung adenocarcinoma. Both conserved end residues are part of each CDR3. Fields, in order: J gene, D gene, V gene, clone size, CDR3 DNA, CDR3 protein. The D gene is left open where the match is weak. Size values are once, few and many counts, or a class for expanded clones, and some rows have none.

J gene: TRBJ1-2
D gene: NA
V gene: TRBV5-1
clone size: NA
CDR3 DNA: TGCGCCAGCAGCCCTAGGGGAGGGGGAAACTATGGCTACACCTTC
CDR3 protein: CASSPRGGGNYGYTF

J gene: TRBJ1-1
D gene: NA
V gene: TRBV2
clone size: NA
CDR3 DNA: TGTGCCAGCAGTGTGGCCAGGGAGAACACTGAAGCTTTCTTT
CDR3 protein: CASSVARENTEAFF

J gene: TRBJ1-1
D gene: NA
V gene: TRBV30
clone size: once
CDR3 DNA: TGTGCCTGGAGTGGGGAGGGATCTAAAGCTTTCTTT
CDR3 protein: CAWSGEGSKAFF

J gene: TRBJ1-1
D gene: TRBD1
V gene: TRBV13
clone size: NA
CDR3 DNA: TGTGCCAGCAGCAGAGAAAAGCCGGGACAGATTGAAGCTTTCTTT
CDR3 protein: CASSREKPGQIEAFF

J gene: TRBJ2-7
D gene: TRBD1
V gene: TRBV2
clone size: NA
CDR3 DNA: TGTGCCAGCACCAAGACAGGGGGCTGGTACGAGCAGTACTTC
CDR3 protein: CASTKTGGWYEQYF

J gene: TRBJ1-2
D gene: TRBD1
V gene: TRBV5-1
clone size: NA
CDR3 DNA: TGCGCCAGCAGCTCTGGACAGGGGACGTCGGGTGGTGGCTACACCTTC
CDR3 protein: CASSSGQGTSGGGYTF

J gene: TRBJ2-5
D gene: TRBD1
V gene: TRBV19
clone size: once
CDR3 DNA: TGTGCCAGTAGTTTGCGGACAGGGGAAGAGACCCAGTACTTC
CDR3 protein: CASSLRTGEETQYF

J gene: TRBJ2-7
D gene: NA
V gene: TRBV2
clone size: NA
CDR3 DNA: TGTGCCAGCAGCCTACTCTCTAACGAGCAGTACTTC
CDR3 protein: CASSLLSNEQYF

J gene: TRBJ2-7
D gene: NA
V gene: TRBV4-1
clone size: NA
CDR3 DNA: TGCGCCAGCAGCCGCGAGGGGGCTAGCGGAGACTACGAGCAGTACTTC
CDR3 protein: CASSREGASGDYEQYF

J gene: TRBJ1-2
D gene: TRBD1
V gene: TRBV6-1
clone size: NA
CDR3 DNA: TGTGCCAGCAGGCCTGGACAGGCTAGCTATGGCTACACCTTC
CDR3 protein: CASRPGQASYGYTF

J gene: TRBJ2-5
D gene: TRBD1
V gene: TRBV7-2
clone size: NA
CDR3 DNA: TGTGCCAGCAGCTTACGAGGGACAGCTCGTCAAGAGACCCAGTACTTC
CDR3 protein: CASSLRGTARQETQYF

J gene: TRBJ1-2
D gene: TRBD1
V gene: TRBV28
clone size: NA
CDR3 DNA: TGTGCCAGCAGTTCCCTCACAGGGGGTATCTATGGCTACACCTTC
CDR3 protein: CASSSLTGGIYGYTF

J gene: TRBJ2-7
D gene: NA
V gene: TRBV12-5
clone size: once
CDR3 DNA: TGTGCACCGCGGGTGAGCTCCTACGAGCAGTACTTC
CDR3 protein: CAPRVSSYEQYF

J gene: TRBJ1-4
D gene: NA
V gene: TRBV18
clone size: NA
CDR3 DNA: TGTGCCAGCTCACCATTGACCGGGCCACAGAATGAAAAACTGTTTTTT
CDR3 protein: CASSPLTGPQNEKLFF

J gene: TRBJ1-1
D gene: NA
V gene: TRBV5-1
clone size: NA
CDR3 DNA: TGCGCCAGCAGCTTGGATCCATCAGGCGGCACTGAAGCTTTCTTT
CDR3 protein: CASSLDPSGGTEAFF

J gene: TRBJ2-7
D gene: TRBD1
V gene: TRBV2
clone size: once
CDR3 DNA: TGTGCCAGCAGGGCCTCCGGGACAGGGGGCCGCGAGCAGTACTTC
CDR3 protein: CASRASGTGGREQYF

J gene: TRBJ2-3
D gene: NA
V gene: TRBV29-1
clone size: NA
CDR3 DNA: TGCAGCGTCCTGTCCCGGGCAGATACGCAGTATTTT
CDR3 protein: CSVLSRADTQYF

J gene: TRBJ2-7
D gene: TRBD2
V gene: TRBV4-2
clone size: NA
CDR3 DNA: TGTGCCAGCAGCCAAGCAAGGGGCGGGGGGGCCTACGAGCAGTACTTC
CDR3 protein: CASSQARGGGAYEQYF

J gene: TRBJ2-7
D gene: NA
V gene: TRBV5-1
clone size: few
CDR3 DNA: TGCGCCAGCAGCCGAGATGGGACCACACGCTTGGACGAGCAGTACTTC
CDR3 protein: CASSRDGTTRLDEQYF

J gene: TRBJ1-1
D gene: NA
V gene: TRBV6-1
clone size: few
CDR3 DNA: TGTGCCAGCAGTGAAGGAATTCCGGGACAAACTGAAGCTTTCTTT
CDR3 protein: CASSEGIPGQTEAFF

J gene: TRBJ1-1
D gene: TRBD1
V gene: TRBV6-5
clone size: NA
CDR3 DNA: TGTGCCAGCAGTTACCCCGGACAGGGCAACACTGAAGCTTTCTTT
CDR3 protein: CASSYPGQGNTEAFF

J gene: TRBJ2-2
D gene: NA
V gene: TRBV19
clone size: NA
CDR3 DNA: TGTGCCAGTAGTCTCCTTAGCGGAAACACCGGGGAGCTGTTTTTT
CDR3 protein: CASSLLSGNTGELFF

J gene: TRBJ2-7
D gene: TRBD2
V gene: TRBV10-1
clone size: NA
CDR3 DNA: TGCGCCAGCAGTGAGTCAGCGGGAGTTCCCTACGAGCAGTACTTC
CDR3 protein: CASSESAGVPYEQYF

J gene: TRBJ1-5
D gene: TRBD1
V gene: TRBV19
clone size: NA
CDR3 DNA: TGTGCCAGTAGTATAGTCCGGACAGGGGCCAATCAGCCCCAGCATTTT
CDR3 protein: CASSIVRTGANQPQHF

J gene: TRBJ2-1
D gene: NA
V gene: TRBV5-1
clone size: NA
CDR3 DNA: TGCGCCAGCAGCCCGGCGGGGACTGAGCAGTTCTTC
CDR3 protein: CASSPAGTEQFF

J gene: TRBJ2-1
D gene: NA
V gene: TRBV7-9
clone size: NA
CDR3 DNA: TGTGCCAGCAGTCCAGGGATAGGGAATGAGCAGTTCTTC
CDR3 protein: CASSPGIGNEQFF

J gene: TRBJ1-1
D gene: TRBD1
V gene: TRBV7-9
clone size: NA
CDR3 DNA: TGTGCCAGCAGCTTACAACCGGGACAGGGGCGGCCTGAAGCTTTCTTT
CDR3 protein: CASSLQPGQGRPEAFF

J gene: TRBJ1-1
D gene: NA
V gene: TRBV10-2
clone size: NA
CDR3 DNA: TGCGCCAGCAGTCCAGGGGCCGGGAACACTGAAGCTTTCTTT
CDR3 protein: CASSPGAGNTEAFF

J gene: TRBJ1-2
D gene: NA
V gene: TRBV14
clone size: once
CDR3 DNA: TGTGCCAGCAGCGACAGGAGTGGCTACACCTTC
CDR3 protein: CASSDRSGYTF

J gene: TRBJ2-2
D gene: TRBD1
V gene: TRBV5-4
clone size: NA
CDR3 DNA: TGTGCCAGCAGCCCCCAGGGACAGGGGACCGGGGAGCTGTTTTTT
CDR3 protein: CASSPQGQGTGELFF

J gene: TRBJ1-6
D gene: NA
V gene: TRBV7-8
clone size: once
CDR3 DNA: TGTGCCAGCAGCTTAGTTGGGTTCTCAAGGGGGAATTCACCCCTCCACTTT
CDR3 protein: CASSLVGFSRGNSPLHF

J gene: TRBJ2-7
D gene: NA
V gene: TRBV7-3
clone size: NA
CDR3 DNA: TGTGCCAGCAGCCTCTACGAGCAGTACTTC
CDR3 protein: CASSLYEQYF

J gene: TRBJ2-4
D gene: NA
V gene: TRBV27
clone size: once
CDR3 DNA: TGTGCCAGCAGTTCAGGGGCCAAAAACATTCAGTACTTC
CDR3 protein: CASSSGAKNIQYF

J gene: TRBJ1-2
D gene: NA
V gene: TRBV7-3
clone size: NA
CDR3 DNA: TGTGCCAGCCGCCGACTCCGGGGCACGAGGGACTATGGCTACACCTTC
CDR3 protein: CASRRLRGTRDYGYTF

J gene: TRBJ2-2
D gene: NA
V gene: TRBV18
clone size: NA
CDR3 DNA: TGTGCCAGCTCACCGTTGCAGAACACCGGGGAGCTGTTTTTT
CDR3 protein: CASSPLQNTGELFF

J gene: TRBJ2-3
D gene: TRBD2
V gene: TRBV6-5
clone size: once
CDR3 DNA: TGTGCCAGCAGGTTACTAGCGGGGGGGCCAGATACGCAGTATTTT
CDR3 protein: CASRLLAGGPDTQYF

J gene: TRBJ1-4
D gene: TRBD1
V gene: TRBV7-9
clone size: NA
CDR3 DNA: TGTGCCAGCAGCTTAGGGAACAGGGGACCGAATGAAAAACTGTTTTTT
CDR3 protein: CASSLGNRGPNEKLFF

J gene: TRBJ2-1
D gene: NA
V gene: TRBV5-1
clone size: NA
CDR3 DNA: TGCGCCAGCTTTATCGAGCTCAATCACAATGAGCAGTTCTTC
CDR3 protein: CASFIELNHNEQFF

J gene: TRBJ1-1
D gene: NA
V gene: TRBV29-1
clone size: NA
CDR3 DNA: TGCAGCGTGGGGACGACTGGTATGAACACTGAAGCTTTCTTT
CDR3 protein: CSVGTTGMNTEAFF

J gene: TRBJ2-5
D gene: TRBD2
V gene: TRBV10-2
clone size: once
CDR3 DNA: TGCGCCAGCAGTGAGACTAGCGGGAAACAGACCCAGTACTTC
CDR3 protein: CASSETSGKQTQYF

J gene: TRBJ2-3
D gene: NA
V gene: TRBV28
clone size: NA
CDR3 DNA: TGTGCCAGCAGTTCACTTGCTTCGGGAGATACGCAGTATTTT
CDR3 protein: CASSSLASGDTQYF

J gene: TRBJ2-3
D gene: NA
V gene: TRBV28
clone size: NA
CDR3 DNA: TGTGCCAGCGTGGGGGGGGCCGGCACAGATACGCAGTATTTT
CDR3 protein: CASVGGAGTDTQYF

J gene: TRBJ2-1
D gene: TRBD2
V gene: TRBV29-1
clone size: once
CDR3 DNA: TGCAGCGTGGAAAAGCGGGGAGCTTACACTGAGCAGTTCTTC
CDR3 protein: CSVEKRGAYTEQFF

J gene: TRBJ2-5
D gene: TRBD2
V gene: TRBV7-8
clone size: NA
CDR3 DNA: TGTGCCAGCAGCCCTCGCCCTAGCGGGTTTCGTCAAGAGACCCAGTACTTC
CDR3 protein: CASSPRPSGFRQETQYF

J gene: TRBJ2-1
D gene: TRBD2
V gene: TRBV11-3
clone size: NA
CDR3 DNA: TGTGCCAGCAGCTTATTGGCGGGGGTTAACAATGAGCAGTTCTTC
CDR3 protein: CASSLLAGVNNEQFF

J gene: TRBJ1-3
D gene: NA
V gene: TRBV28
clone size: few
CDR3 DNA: TGTGCCAGCAGTTCCAACGACCTTAGAAACACCATATATTTT
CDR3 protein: CASSSNDLRNTIYF

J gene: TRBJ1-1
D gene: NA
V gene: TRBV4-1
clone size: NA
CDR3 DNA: TGCGCCAGCAGCCTCACAGGGAGTGAAGCTTTCTTT
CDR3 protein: CASSLTGSEAFF

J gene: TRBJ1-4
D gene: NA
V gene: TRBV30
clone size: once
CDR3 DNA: TGTGCCTGGAGTCCCTTCGAGAATGAAAAACTGTTTTTT
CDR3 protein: CAWSPFENEKLFF

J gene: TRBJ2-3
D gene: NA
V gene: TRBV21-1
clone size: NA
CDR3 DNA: TGTGCCAGCAGCTTTGCGGGGGGGCCGGGAAGCACAGATACGCAGTATTTT
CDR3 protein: CASSFAGGPGSTDTQYF

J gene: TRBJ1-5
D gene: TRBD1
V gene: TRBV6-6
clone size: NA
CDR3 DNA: TGTGCCAGCAGAAACTACAGGGGACTAAGCAATCAGCCCCAGCATTTT
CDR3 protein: CASRNYRGLSNQPQHF

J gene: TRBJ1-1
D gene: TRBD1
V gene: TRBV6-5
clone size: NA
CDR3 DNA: TGTGCCAGCAGGACAGGGGGCGCGGTGTATGCTTTCTTT
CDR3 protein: CASRTGGAVYAFF

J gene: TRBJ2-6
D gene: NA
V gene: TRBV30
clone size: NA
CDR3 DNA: TGTGCCTGGAACCGGGGGCCCTCTGGGGCCAACGTCCTGACTTTC
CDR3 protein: CAWNRGPSGANVLTF

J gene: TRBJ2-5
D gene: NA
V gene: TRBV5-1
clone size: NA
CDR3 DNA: TGCGCCAGCAGCCCGCGCACGCCCGGTAGGGAGACCCAGTACTTC
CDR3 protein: CASSPRTPGRETQYF

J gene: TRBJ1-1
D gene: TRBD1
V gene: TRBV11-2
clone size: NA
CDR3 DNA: TGTGCCAGCGGGCAGGGGGCGAGTGGCACTGAAGCTTTCTTT
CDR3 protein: CASGQGASGTEAFF